The next 6 T cell receptor beta chains were all read from a single sample in a study of T cell responses to AZD1222 COVID-19 vaccine. Assay: immunoSEQ multiplex PCR; the TCRdb copy retains only in-frame clones and omits some. The sample records roughly 120,000 clones, roughly 91% being singletons. The material was peripheral blood, obtained 28 days after the second AZD1222 dose. These receptors all stem from an adult who received the AZD1222 COVID-19 vaccine.

This clone showed up just a few times. The rearrangement uses TRBV2 and TRBJ1-5; no clear D. The CDR3 loop spans 15 amino acids. CDR1 is SNHLY, CDR2 FYNNEI, per germline. V was shortened by 4 bases and J by 0 bases, with 10 bases between the two germline ends. The CDR3 coding sequence is TGTGCCAGCAGTGGACGGGTTTATAGCAATCAGCCCCAGCATTTT. Translation: CASSGRVYSNQPQHF. The full variable domain, rest sourced from reference TRBV2 and TRBJ1-5, is EPEVTQTPSHQVTQMGQEVILRCVPISNHLYFYWYRQILGQKVEFLVSFYNNEISEKSEIFDDQFSVERPDGSNFTLKIRSTKLEDSAMYFCASSGRVYSNQPQHFGDGTRLSIL.

This chain uses TRBV11-3 with TRBJ1-1; no clear D gene. CDR3 size: 14 residues. V lost 1 base and J 5 bases, leaving 11 bases between the germline ends. Germline assignment: CDR1 SGHNT and CDR2 YENEEA. The CDR3 sequence is CASSLVFRSTEAFF. The CDR3 DNA sequence: TGTGCCAGCAGCTTAGTCTTTCGGAGTACTGAAGCTTTCTTT. Full variable domain (missing parts from reference TRBV11-3 and TRBJ1-1): EAGVVQSPRYKIIEKKQPVAFWCNPISGHNTLYWYLQNLGQGPELLIRYENEEAVDDSQLPKDRFSAERLKGVDSTLKIQPAELGDSAVYLCASSLVFRSTEAFFGQGTRLTVV.

This clone was observed a few times. The J gene is TRBJ2-7, the V gene TRBV14; the D call may be TRBD1 or TRBD2 (6 bases each). The germline V gene has CDR1 SGHDN and CDR2 FVKESK. CDR3 size: 13 residues. The germline V and J ends were trimmed by 1 base and 6 bases, with 10 bases remaining between them. The CDR3 DNA is TGTGCCAGCAGCCAAGCCGGGGGCTCCGAGCAGTACTTC. Its translation: CASSQAGGSEQYF.

V gene TRBV5-4 combines with J gene TRBJ2-7; 14 nucleotides align to TRBD2. The V gene's germline CDR1 is SGHNT and CDR2 YYREEE (reference sequence). CDR3 length: 15 residues. V shed 0 bases, J shed 7 bases, and the junction held 3 bases outside the gene matches. The CDR3 is CASSLGGLAGGEQYF. The CDR3 nucleotides read TGTGCCAGCAGCTTGGGAGGACTAGCGGGAGGTGAGCAGTACTTC.

The V and J genes are TRBV5-3 and TRBJ1-2; D gene uncertain. TRBV5-3 is classed as an ORF, of uncertain function. The CDR3 covers 9 residues. V was shortened by 3 bases and J by 6 bases, with 0 bases between the two germline ends. The CDR3 coding sequence is TGTGCCAGAAGCTATGGCTACACCTTC. Translation gives CARSYGYTF.

The chain recombines TRBV25-1 with TRBJ2-3, with TRBD2 matching 11 bases. The CDR3 consists of 17 residues. J was trimmed by 6 bases and V by 2 bases; bases with no gene match: 10. Germline V gene sequence: CDR1 MGHDK, CDR2 SYGVNS. CDR3 nucleotide sequence: TGTGCCAGCAGTGAAGGGCCCGCTAGCGGGGGGCTTGATACGCAGTATTTT. Translating it yields CASSEGPASGGLDTQYF. Complete variable domain (other parts from reference TRBV25-1 and TRBJ2-3): EADIYQTPRYLVIGTGKKITLECSQTMGHDKMYWYQQDPGMELHLIHYSYGVNSTEKGDLSSESTVSRIRTEHFPLTLESARPSHTSQYLCASSEGPASGGLDTQYFGPGTRLTVL.